This paragraph covers one T cell receptor beta chain sequence. Its antigen remains unidentified. Generated by immunoSEQ multiplex PCR, the TCRdb table keeps only in-frame clones and is missing some. The sample carries some 140,000 clones, roughly 86% recorded once. The entry originates in a study of cytomegalovirus exposure and HLA in healthy donors. Background on the study: The approximately 130 validation repertoires matched the approximately 700 first-cohort repertoires in platform, a later analysis reported.

Trimming cost V 3 bases and J 3 bases; bases outside gene matches: 8. Germline loops: CDR1 SGDLS, CDR2 YYNGEE. The CDR3 is 15 residues long. The study's findings and limits: Confirmation was obtained in vitro that a few CMV-associated chains are specific for CMV antigens. A subsequent analysis found that TCR clusters from the first cohort also tended to co-occur in the 90 to 150 validation repertoires, with approximately 94% of cluster scores above 0. Most TCR sequences were rare, but some public TCRs occurred in many donors.

The receptor was derived from a human donor in good health. The chain joins TRBV9 to TRBJ2-7; 8 nucleotides line up with TRBD1. Specimen: PBMCs. The CDR3 sequence: CASSALDRAIYEQYF. DNA of the CDR3: TGTGCCAGCAGCGCTCTGGACAGGGCCATCTACGAGCAGTACTTC.